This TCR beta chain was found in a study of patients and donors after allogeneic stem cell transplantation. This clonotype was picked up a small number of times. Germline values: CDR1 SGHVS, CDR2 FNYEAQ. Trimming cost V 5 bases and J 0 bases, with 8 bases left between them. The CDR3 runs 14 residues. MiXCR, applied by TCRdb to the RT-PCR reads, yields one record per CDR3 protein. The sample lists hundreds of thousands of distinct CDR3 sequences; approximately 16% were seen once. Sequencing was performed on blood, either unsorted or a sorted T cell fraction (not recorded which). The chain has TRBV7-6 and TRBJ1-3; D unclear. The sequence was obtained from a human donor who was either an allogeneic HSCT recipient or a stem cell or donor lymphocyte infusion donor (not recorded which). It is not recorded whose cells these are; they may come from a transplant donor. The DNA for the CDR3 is TGTGCCAGCAGCCTACCCAACTCTGGAAACACCATATATTTT. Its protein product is CASSLPNSGNTIYF. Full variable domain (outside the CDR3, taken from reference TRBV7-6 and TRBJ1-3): GAGVSQSPRYKVTKRGQDVALRCDPISGHVSLYWYRQALGQGPEFLTYFNYEAQQDKSGLPNDRFSAERPEGSISTLTIQRTEQRDSAMYRCASSLPNSGNTIYFGEGSWLTVV.